These T cell receptor beta chains were read from a single sample in a study of blood T cell repertoires in COVID-19. Data came from immunoSEQ multiplex PCR; TCRdb stores just in-frame clones and leaves some out. The sample contains approximately 300,000 clones, nearly 90% of which appear only once. Sequencing used peripheral blood. The receptors originated from a woman aged 40 to 55 with COVID-19, enrolled during active disease. CDR3s include the opening cysteine and the closing phenylalanine or tryptophan. A D gene is named only where the DNA matches it firmly. Rows give clone size only sometimes, using once, few, many, or a class for an expanded clone.

D gene,J gene,V gene,clone size,CDR3 protein,CDR3 DNA
TRBD1,TRBJ1-2,TRBV28,NA,CASSLDRGIYGYTF,TGTGCCAGCAGTTTAGACAGGGGAATTTACGGCTACACCTTC
NA,TRBJ1-5,TRBV19,NA,CASSAGQGSQPQHF,TGTGCCAGTAGTGCCGGGCAGGGGAGTCAGCCCCAGCATTTT
TRBD1,TRBJ1-4,TRBV9,once,CASSPGQGGEKLFF,TGTGCCAGCAGCCCAGGACAGGGAGGGGAAAAACTGTTTTTT
NA,TRBJ1-6,TRBV19,NA,CASSKVGDSPLHF,TGTGCCAGTAGTAAGGTCGGGGATTCACCCCTCCACTTT
TRBD1,TRBJ1-2,TRBV27,once,CASSFIGQGEASYTF,TGTGCCAGCAGTTTCATAGGACAGGGAGAAGCGAGCTACACCTTC
NA,TRBJ2-4,TRBV6-4,NA,CASSDSGGPLAKNIQYF,TGTGCCAGCAGTGACTCGGGAGGCCCGCTAGCCAAAAACATTCAGTACTTC
TRBD1,TRBJ1-2,TRBV5-1,NA,CASSSPTGTGYTF,TGCGCCAGCAGCTCCCCGACAGGGACTGGCTACACCTTC
TRBD1,TRBJ2-2,TRBV9,NA,CASSVGQGTTGELFF,TGTGCCAGCAGCGTGGGACAGGGAACAACCGGGGAGCTGTTTTTT
NA,TRBJ2-7,TRBV6-5,NA,CASTLGGTSSHEQYF,TGTGCCAGCACCTTAGGGGGTACTAGTTCCCACGAGCAGTACTTC
NA,TRBJ1-4,TRBV30,NA,CAWSVLGGEKLFF,TGTGCCTGGAGTGTACTAGGGGGAGAAAAACTGTTTTTT
NA,TRBJ1-1,TRBV4-3,once,CASSQDQDRWDTEAFF,TGCGCCAGCAGCCAAGATCAAGACAGGTGGGACACTGAAGCTTTCTTT
NA,TRBJ2-1,TRBV18,NA,CASSLSGGNYNEQFF,TGTGCCAGCTCACTATCCGGAGGGAACTACAATGAGCAGTTCTTC
TRBD2,TRBJ2-7,TRBV7-2,NA,CASSLAGGYEQYF,TGTGCCAGCAGCTTAGCGGGGGGGTACGAGCAGTACTTC
TRBD1,TRBJ2-1,TRBV25-1,NA,CASSGDRSNEQFF,TGTGCCAGCAGTGGGGACAGAAGCAATGAGCAGTTCTTC
TRBD1,TRBJ2-7,TRBV18,once,CASSPRTGLPYEQYF,TGTGCCAGCTCACCCCGGACAGGGTTACCCTACGAGCAGTACTTC
NA,TRBJ2-7,TRBV9,NA,CASSERQASYEQYF,TGTGCCAGCAGCGAAAGACAGGCTTCCTACGAGCAGTACTTC
NA,TRBJ2-4,TRBV2,NA,CASSGGVAKNIQYF,TGTGCCAGCAGCGGGGGAGTAGCCAAAAACATTCAGTACTTC
TRBD2,TRBJ2-1,TRBV6-5,NA,CACQREYMTNEQFF,TGTGCCTGCCAGCGGGAGTATATGACGAATGAGCAGTTCTTC
NA,TRBJ1-2,TRBV28,NA,CASGGRQNGYTF,TGTGCCAGCGGGGGCAGACAGAATGGCTACACCTTC
NA,TRBJ2-6,TRBV5-1,NA,CASSLGVQGTNSGANVLTF,TGCGCCAGCAGCTTGGGGGTCCAGGGGACTAACTCTGGGGCCAACGTCCTGACTTTC
NA,TRBJ1-1,TRBV6-5,few,CASSYGRNTEAFF,TGTGCCAGCAGTTACGGGCGGAACACTGAAGCTTTCTTT
TRBD2,TRBJ2-1,TRBV7-8,NA,CASSRGTTSYNEQFF,TGTGCCAGCAGCCGAGGGACTACCTCCTACAATGAGCAGTTCTTC
NA,TRBJ2-7,TRBV4-1,NA,CASSQAPGVYEQYF,TGCGCCAGCAGCCAAGCCCCGGGGGTGTACGAGCAGTACTTC
TRBD1,TRBJ1-2,TRBV12-3/TRBV12-4,NA,CASSRDRIYGYTF,TGTGCCAGCAGCCGGGACAGAATCTATGGCTACACCTTC
NA,TRBJ1-6,TRBV30,NA,CAWSPGILNNSPLHF,TGTGCCTGGAGTCCCGGGATCCTTAATAATTCACCCCTCCACTTT
TRBD1,TRBJ1-4,TRBV9,NA,CASSQGQTNEKLFF,TGTGCCAGCAGCCAGGGACAGACTAATGAAAAACTGTTTTTT
NA,TRBJ2-7,TRBV12-3/TRBV12-4,NA,CASSLIGAYEQYF,TGTGCCAGCAGTTTGATTGGAGCCTACGAGCAGTACTTC
NA,TRBJ2-5,TRBV4-3,NA,CASSQDVTRETQYF,TGCGCCAGCAGCCAAGATGTAACTAGGGAGACCCAGTACTTC
NA,TRBJ2-3,TRBV6-5,NA,CASSSGSTADTQYF,TGTGCCAGCAGTTCGGGGAGTACGGCAGATACGCAGTATTTT
TRBD1,TRBJ2-2,TRBV7-7,NA,CASSRGQGVSGELFF,TGTGCTAGCAGCCGGGGACAGGGGGTTTCCGGGGAGCTGTTTTTT
TRBD1,TRBJ2-1,TRBV24-1,once,CATSDPSPGTGIDEQFF,TGTGCCACCAGTGACCCTAGTCCCGGGACAGGGATCGATGAGCAGTTCTTC
TRBD1,TRBJ2-7,TRBV6-6,NA,CASSPAGQGSFYNEQYF,TGTGCCAGCAGTCCGGCGGGACAGGGCTCCTTTTATAACGAGCAGTACTTC
NA,TRBJ2-3,TRBV6-5,NA,CASRRDSYTDTQYF,TGTGCCAGCAGGAGGGACTCATACACAGATACGCAGTATTTT
TRBD1,TRBJ1-2,TRBV10-2,NA,CASSADRDVYYGYTF,TGCGCCAGCAGTGCAGACAGGGACGTATACTATGGCTACACCTTC
NA,TRBJ2-2,TRBV24-1,few,CATSDRRDGTGELFF,TGTGCCACCAGTGATCGGCGGGACGGAACCGGGGAGCTGTTTTTT
TRBD1,TRBJ1-2,TRBV9,NA,CASSLNWDSRNYGYTF,TGTGCCAGCAGCTTAAATTGGGACAGCCGTAACTATGGCTACACCTTC
NA,TRBJ1-4,TRBV23-1,NA,CASSQIPCRGSLNEKLFF,TGCGCCAGCAGTCAAATACCCTGTCGGGGTTCCCTTAATGAAAAACTGTTTTTT
NA,TRBJ2-7,TRBV28,NA,CASSLGAYGQYF,TGTGCCAGCAGTTTAGGGGCCTACGGGCAGTACTTC
TRBD2,TRBJ2-5,TRBV11-2,NA,CATCLAGGETQYF,TGTGCCACCTGTTTAGCGGGGGGAGAGACCCAGTACTTC
TRBD1,TRBJ1-2,TRBV9,NA,CASSETGTATNYGYTF,TGTGCCAGCAGCGAAACCGGGACAGCCACTAACTATGGCTACACCTTC
TRBD1,TRBJ2-7,TRBV5-1,NA,CASTRTGGHHEQYF,TGCGCCAGCACCAGGACAGGGGGCCATCACGAGCAGTACTTC
NA,TRBJ1-5,TRBV10-2,NA,CASSEVPGAPGPQHF,TGCGCCAGCAGTGAGGTTCCCGGAGCCCCGGGGCCCCAGCATTTT
NA,TRBJ2-2,TRBV6-5,few,CASSSGLLNTGELFF,TGTGCCAGCAGTTCGGGACTCCTAAACACCGGGGAGCTGTTTTTT
TRBD1,TRBJ2-7,TRBV27,NA,CASSWTGPYEQYF,TGTGCCAGCAGTTGGACAGGGCCCTACGAGCAGTACTTC
TRBD2,TRBJ2-1,TRBV2,NA,CASSVSGATYNEQFF,TGTGCCAGCAGCGTCAGCGGGGCCACCTACAATGAGCAGTTCTTC
NA,TRBJ2-5,TRBV7-3,NA,CASSSYVGGEETQYF,TGTGCCAGCAGTTCATACGTCGGTGGAGAAGAGACCCAGTACTTC
TRBD1,TRBJ1-2,TRBV18,once,CASSLGRGALNVNYGYTF,TGTGCCAGCTCACTCGGCAGGGGGGCTCTGAACGTTAACTATGGCTACACCTTC
NA,TRBJ1-1,TRBV5-6,NA,CASSLRFRGTTEAFF,TGTGCCAGCAGCTTGAGGTTCCGAGGAACGACTGAAGCTTTCTTT
NA,TRBJ2-1,TRBV2,NA,CASSENQGYNEQFF,TGTGCCAGCAGTGAAAATCAGGGCTACAATGAGCAGTTCTTC
TRBD1,TRBJ2-5,TRBV27,NA,CASTASGGWETQYF,TGTGCCAGCACCGCTTCAGGGGGCTGGGAGACCCAGTACTTC
NA,TRBJ2-1,TRBV7-6,NA,CASSIRPGTYNEQFF,TGTGCCAGCAGCATAAGACCAGGGACTTACAATGAGCAGTTCTTC
NA,TRBJ1-1,TRBV6-5,NA,CASSLAAESFF,TGTGCCAGCAGTTTGGCTGCTGAAAGTTTCTTT
TRBD2,TRBJ2-2,TRBV4-3,once,CASSIQREISGELFF,TGCGCCAGCAGCATCCAGCGGGAGATCTCCGGGGAGCTGTTTTTT
TRBD2,TRBJ2-1,TRBV7-6,NA,CASSLGGTSASYNEQFF,TGTGCCAGCAGCTTAGGGGGGACTAGCGCCTCCTACAATGAGCAGTTCTTC